This T cell receptor (beta chain) comes out of a study of Ad26.COV2.S vaccination and SARS-CoV-2 variants (dated by TCRdb to the early 2020s). Study-wide context: Vaccine-arm donors were drawn from COV1001, a multicentre, randomized, double-blind, placebo-controlled phase I-IIa trial of Ad26.COV2.S in healthy adults. Trial participants were randomized into five groups of five, in which low-dose or high-dose Ad26.COV2.S was given once or twice, or placebo was given on both occasions. TCRbeta repertoire sequencing was used to assess the specificity and breadth of SARS-CoV-2-reactive T cell receptors after Ad26.COV2.S vaccination. Throughout the experiments and outcome assessment, investigators stayed blinded to trial group allocation. Ad26.COV2.S was administered intramuscularly at 5 x 10^10 or 1 x 10^11 viral particles, either as a single shot or as two shots given 56 days apart. A total of roughly 30 samples were included in the TCR-sequenced set, comprising some 20 Ad26.COV2.S vaccine recipients, 5 placebo recipients and 8 SARS-CoV-2 convalescent individuals.

Worth noting for this clone: Its antigen is unknown. The record has no base qualities; no much larger clone is one base away.

What this sample's treatment or condition label stands for: roughly 19 received Ad26.COV2.S at low or high dose, single or two shots; roughly five received placebo; per-sample allocation not given. For vaccine and placebo recipients, repertoires were sequenced using samples collected on day 63 after the first injection. Cohort 1b enrolled around 24 adults aged 18-55 years at a single site in Boston, USA, between 29 July and 7 August 2020. Ad26.COV2.S was a replication-incompetent adenovirus type 26 vector expressing a prefusion-stabilized SARS-CoV-2 spike protein from the original Wuhan strain. Taken from cysteine to phenylalanine, the CDR3 has 15 residues. Of all the DNA, just the CDR3 is kept, 45 bases in frame from base 1. V and J are truncated by 0 bases and 3 bases respectively, leaving an intervening sequence of 11 bases. The germline V gene supplies CDR1 SGDLS and CDR2 YYNGEE. The immunoSEQ Assay was used to sequence TCRbeta CDR3 regions. After extraction, genomic DNA underwent amplification by bias-controlled multiplex PCR, followed by high-throughput sequencing. As for how the authors treated the data: To quantify the absolute abundance of every unique TCRbeta CDR3 region, sequences were collapsed and filtered. T cell fraction was estimated by normalization of TCRbeta template counts to usable DNA, with usable DNA being measured through amplification of reference genes present in all nucleated cells. Repertoire TCRs were annotated as SARS-CoV-2-specific when V gene, CDR3 amino acid sequence and J gene were exactly matched to a known reactive TCR set. The reference SARS-CoV-2 TCR set was obtained from MIRA and was filtered for enrichment in COVID-19-positive ImmuneCODE repertoires, whereby public or cross-reactive TCRs were removed. Using the MIRA antigens, annotated TCRs were further analysed by specific ORF or by position within an ORF. Depth was the summed frequency of annotated unique rearrangements, while breadth was defined as annotated unique rearrangements over total unique productive rearrangements. Two-sided Wilcoxon rank-sum tests were used to compare TCR breadth between groups. Sourced from immuneACCESS, this table was stored by TCRdb with only in-frame sequences that have V and J called. A share of the clones is absent; for the studies checked, an unresolved V gene accounts for under half, and the remainder has no known explanation. V and J calls and clone size are copied from that table; D and trimming were computed from the DNA. The sample contains under 550,000 clones, around 89% of them found a single time. Jointly, the top ten make up around 3.6% of the sample.

The investigation overall reported the following: Non-spike TCR breadth was comparable between vaccine and placebo recipients, consistent with the vaccine containing only spike. Compared with placebo recipients, Ad26.COV2.S recipients showed higher spike-specific TCR breadth (P = 0.0014). Comparing responses between vaccine doses or regimens was not something the study was powered to do. After vaccination, spike-specific CD8+ and CD4+ T cell responses were reported to show substantial breadth. The authors noted that the TCR breadth and depth analyses may have underestimated total T cell responses.

The chain joins TRBV9 to TRBJ2-3; the D gene lacks a confident call. The source of this sequence is a person aged 18 to 59 who received the Ad26.COV2.S COVID-19 vaccine or a placebo. This sample comprised peripheral blood, obtained in a trial of Ad26.COV2.S vaccine versus placebo. The CDR3 protein: CASSVATKVTDTQYF. The nucleotide sequence is given as TGTGCCAGCAGCGTAGCTACAAAGGTGACAGATACGCAGTATTTT.